This TCR beta chain emerged from a study of blood T cell repertoires in COVID-19. Looking at the study overall: Samples of COVID-19 (acute and convalescent) were obtained from the United States, Italy and Spain.

Authors' analysis steps: Amplification with reference gene primers provided the estimates of nucleated cell counts. Assay used: immunoSEQ multiplex PCR; TCRdb lists only in-frame clones, some missing. That table is the source of V, J and clone size, and D and trimming were worked out from the DNA. The data hold about 92,000 clones, with around three quarters observed a single time. This clone was seen a few times. Trimming at V came to 1 base and at J to 7 bases, leaving 3 bases not matched to a gene. The CDR3 is 14 residues long. Germline CDR1 SGHVS, CDR2 FQNEAQ. What was sequenced was peripheral blood. The clonotype comes from a man between 45 and 60 years old who had recovered from COVID-19. V usage is TRBV7-8 and J usage is TRBJ2-1; 8 nucleotides match TRBD2. The CDR3 sequence is CASSLERGRNEQFF. CDR3 DNA: TGTGCCAGCAGCTTAGAACGCGGGAGGAATGAGCAGTTCTTC.